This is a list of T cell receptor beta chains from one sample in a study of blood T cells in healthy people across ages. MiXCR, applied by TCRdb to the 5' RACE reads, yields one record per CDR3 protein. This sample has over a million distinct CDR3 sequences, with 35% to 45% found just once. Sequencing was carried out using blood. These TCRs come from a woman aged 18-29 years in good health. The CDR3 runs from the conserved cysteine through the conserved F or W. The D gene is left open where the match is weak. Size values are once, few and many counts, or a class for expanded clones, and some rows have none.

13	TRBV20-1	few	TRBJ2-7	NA	CSARDGREFEQYF	TGCAGTGCTAGAGATGGACGGGAGTTCGAGCAGTACTTC
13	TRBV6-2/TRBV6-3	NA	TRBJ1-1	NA	CTSSLTFNTEAFF	TGTACCAGCAGCCTAACATTTAACACTGAAGCTTTCTTT
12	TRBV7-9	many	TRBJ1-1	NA	CASSPANTEAFF	TGTGCCAGCAGCCCTGCGAACACTGAAGCTTTCTTT
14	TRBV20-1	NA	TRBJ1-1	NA	CSADPSHENTEAFF	TGCAGTGCTGATCCGTCCCACGAGAACACTGAAGCTTTCTTT
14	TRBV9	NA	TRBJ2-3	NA	CASSARLDADTQYF	TGTGCCAGCAGCGCCCGACTAGACGCAGATACGCAGTATTTT
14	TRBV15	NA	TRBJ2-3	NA	CATSRAPRTDTQYF	TGTGCCACCAGCAGAGCCCCCCGCACAGATACGCAGTATTTT
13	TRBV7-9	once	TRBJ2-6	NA	CVSSSSGANVLTF	TGTGTCAGCAGCTCCTCTGGGGCCAACGTCCTGACTTTC
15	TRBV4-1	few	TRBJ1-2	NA	CASSQPNRGNYGYTF	TGCGCCAGCAGCCAACCAAACCGGGGAAACTATGGCTACACCTTC
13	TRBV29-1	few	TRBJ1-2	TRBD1	CSAPDRGYSGYTF	TGCAGCGCCCCCGACAGGGGGTACTCTGGCTACACCTTC
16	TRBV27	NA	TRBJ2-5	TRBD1	CASSSLPRQGGETQYF	TGTGCCAGCAGTTCCCTCCCCCGACAGGGCGGAGAGACCCAGTACTTC
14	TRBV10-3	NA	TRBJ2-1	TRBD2	CAISGPSGNNEQFF	TGTGCCATCAGTGGGCCTAGCGGGAACAATGAGCAGTTCTTC
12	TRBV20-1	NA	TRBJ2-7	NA	CSAPLRSYEQYF	TGCAGTGCTCCTCTTAGATCCTACGAGCAGTACTTC
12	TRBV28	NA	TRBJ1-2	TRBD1	CATDGTGGGYTF	TGTGCCACCGACGGGACAGGGGGTGGCTACACCTTC
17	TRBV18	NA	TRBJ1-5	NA	CASSQSSAGALGQPQHF	TGTGCCAGCTCACAAAGCTCTGCGGGGGCGCTCGGTCAGCCCCAGCATTTT
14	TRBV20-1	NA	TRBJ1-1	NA	CSACQGLMNTEAFF	TGCAGTGCTTGCCAGGGGCTCATGAACACTGAAGCTTTCTTT
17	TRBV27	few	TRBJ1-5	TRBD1	CASRPGQGKYSNQPQHF	TGTGCCAGCAGACCCGGACAGGGGAAATATAGCAATCAGCCCCAGCATTTT
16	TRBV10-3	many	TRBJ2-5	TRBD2	CAISDADSGYQETQYF	TGTGCCATCAGTGACGCGGATAGCGGGTACCAAGAGACCCAGTACTTC
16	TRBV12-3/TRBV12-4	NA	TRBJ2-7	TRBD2	CASSPQGLAGGNEQYF	TGTGCCAGCAGTCCCCAGGGACTAGCGGGAGGCAACGAGCAGTACTTC
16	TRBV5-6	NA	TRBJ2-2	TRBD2	CASRRGLAGITGELFF	TGTGCCAGCCGCCGGGGACTAGCGGGCATCACCGGGGAGCTGTTTTTT
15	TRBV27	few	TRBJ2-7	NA	CASSHTQLSSYEQYF	TGTGCCAGCAGCCATACCCAATTAAGCTCCTACGAGCAGTACTTC
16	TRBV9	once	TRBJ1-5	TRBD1	CASSSGQGYNNQPQHF	TGTGCCAGCAGCTCAGGACAGGGATACAACAATCAGCCCCAGCATTTT
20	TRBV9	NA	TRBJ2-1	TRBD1	CASSTSPPTGTGGPWGEQFF	TGTGCCAGCAGCACGTCCCCTCCCACCGGGACAGGGGGCCCGTGGGGTGAGCAGTTCTTC
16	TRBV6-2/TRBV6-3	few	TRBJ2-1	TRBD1	CASSFSGQGVGNEQFF	TGTGCCAGCAGTTTCAGCGGACAGGGGGTTGGTAATGAGCAGTTCTTC
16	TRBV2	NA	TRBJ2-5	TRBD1	CASSEALTGVYNEQYF	TGTGCCAGCAGTGAAGCGCTTACAGGGGTATACAATGAGCAGTACTTC
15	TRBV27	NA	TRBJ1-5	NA	CASRAGSNPNQPQHF	TGTGCCAGCAGGGCCGGGTCCAACCCCAATCAGCCCCAGCATTTT
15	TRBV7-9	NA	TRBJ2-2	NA	CASSFQRPNTGELFF	TGTGCCAGCAGCTTTCAGCGGCCGAACACCGGGGAGCTGTTTTTT